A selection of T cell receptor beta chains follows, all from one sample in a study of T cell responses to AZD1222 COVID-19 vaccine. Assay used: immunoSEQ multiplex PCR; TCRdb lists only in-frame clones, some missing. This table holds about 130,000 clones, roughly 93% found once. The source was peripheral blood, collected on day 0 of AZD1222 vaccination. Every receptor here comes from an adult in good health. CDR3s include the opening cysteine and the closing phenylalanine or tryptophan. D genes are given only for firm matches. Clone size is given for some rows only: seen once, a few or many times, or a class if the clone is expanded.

CDR3aa: CASSFSTGMLEKLFF; CDR3nt: TGTGCCAGCAGCTTTTCGACAGGGATGTTGGAAAAACTGTTTTTT; abundance: -; j_gene: TRBJ1-4; v_gene: TRBV11-2; d_gene: TRBD1
CDR3aa: CASSLVAGNTEAFF; CDR3nt: TGCGCCAGCAGCTTGGTTGCAGGGAACACTGAAGCTTTCTTT; abundance: once; j_gene: TRBJ1-1; v_gene: TRBV5-1; d_gene: -
CDR3aa: CASSEQGAHGDTQYF; CDR3nt: TGTGCCAGCAGTGAACAGGGGGCGCATGGAGATACGCAGTATTTT; abundance: -; j_gene: TRBJ2-3; v_gene: TRBV2; d_gene: TRBD1
CDR3aa: CASSRQRRDRGRLAEAYEQYF; CDR3nt: TGTGCCAGCAGCCGCCAAAGAAGGGACAGGGGAAGACTAGCGGAGGCCTACGAGCAGTACTTC; abundance: -; j_gene: TRBJ2-7; v_gene: TRBV21-1; d_gene: -
CDR3aa: CASRPSDGGAQPQHF; CDR3nt: TGTGCCAGCAGGCCCTCGGATGGAGGGGCTCAGCCCCAGCATTTT; abundance: -; j_gene: TRBJ1-5; v_gene: TRBV28; d_gene: -
CDR3aa: CASSPQGVSRTDTQYF; CDR3nt: TGTGCCAGTAGTCCTCAGGGTGTCAGCCGTACAGATACGCAGTATTTT; abundance: -; j_gene: TRBJ2-3; v_gene: TRBV19; d_gene: -
CDR3aa: CASNLGARYEQYF; CDR3nt: TGTGCCAGCAACCTCGGGGCGCGCTACGAGCAGTACTTC; abundance: -; j_gene: TRBJ2-7; v_gene: TRBV5-6; d_gene: -
CDR3aa: CASSQERTYAYTF; CDR3nt: TGTGCCAGCAGCCAAGAACGGACGTATGCCTACACCTTC; abundance: -; j_gene: TRBJ1-2; v_gene: TRBV4-2; d_gene: -
CDR3aa: CASTLAEDTQYF; CDR3nt: TGCGCCAGCACTCTGGCGGAAGATACGCAGTATTTT; abundance: -; j_gene: TRBJ2-3; v_gene: TRBV5-1; d_gene: -
CDR3aa: CASSQAPDSLTELFF; CDR3nt: TGTGCCAGCAGCCAAGCTCCCGACAGCCTAACGGAGCTGTTTTTT; abundance: -; j_gene: TRBJ2-2; v_gene: TRBV3-1/TRBV3-2; d_gene: -
CDR3aa: CASGTVSNQPQHF; CDR3nt: TGTGCCAGCGGGACAGTTAGCAATCAGCCCCAGCATTTT; abundance: -; j_gene: TRBJ1-5; v_gene: TRBV28; d_gene: TRBD1
CDR3aa: CASSLDATGELFF; CDR3nt: TGTGCCAGCAGCTTAGACGCCACCGGGGAGCTGTTTTTT; abundance: -; j_gene: TRBJ2-2; v_gene: TRBV7-9; d_gene: -
CDR3aa: CASSTGTLSYQPQHF; CDR3nt: TGTGCCAGTAGTACGGGGACATTGTCTTATCAGCCCCAGCATTTT; abundance: -; j_gene: TRBJ1-5; v_gene: TRBV19; d_gene: -
CDR3aa: CSASLTGSEQYF; CDR3nt: TGCAGTGCTAGTTTAACCGGAAGCGAGCAATACTTC; abundance: -; j_gene: TRBJ2-7; v_gene: TRBV20-1; d_gene: -
CDR3aa: CASSLVQVMNTEAFF; CDR3nt: TGCGCCAGCAGCTTGGTACAGGTCATGAACACTGAAGCTTTCTTT; abundance: -; j_gene: TRBJ1-1; v_gene: TRBV5-1; d_gene: -
CDR3aa: CAWSWTAEETQYF; CDR3nt: TGTGCCTGGAGTTGGACAGCGGAAGAGACCCAGTACTTC; abundance: -; j_gene: TRBJ2-5; v_gene: TRBV30; d_gene: -
CDR3aa: CATASGARASYNEQFF; CDR3nt: TGTGCCACCGCCTCCGGGGCCAGGGCCTCCTACAATGAGCAGTTCTTC; abundance: -; j_gene: TRBJ2-1; v_gene: TRBV19; d_gene: -
CDR3aa: CASSYSQGTHSPLHF; CDR3nt: TGTGCCAGCAGTTACTCACAGGGGACCCATTCACCCCTCCACTTT; abundance: -; j_gene: TRBJ1-6; v_gene: TRBV6-5; d_gene: TRBD1
CDR3aa: CASSDDRNNQPQHF; CDR3nt: TGTGCCAGCAGTGATGACAGGAACAATCAGCCCCAGCATTTT; abundance: -; j_gene: TRBJ1-5; v_gene: TRBV28; d_gene: -
CDR3aa: CASTFQGATGELFF; CDR3nt: TGTGCCAGCACCTTCCAGGGGGCCACCGGGGAGCTGTTTTTT; abundance: -; j_gene: TRBJ2-2; v_gene: TRBV3-1/TRBV3-2; d_gene: TRBD1
CDR3aa: CASSLSGTGSQETQYF; CDR3nt: TGTGCCAGCAGTTTATCTGGGACAGGGTCGCAAGAGACCCAGTACTTC; abundance: -; j_gene: TRBJ2-5; v_gene: TRBV28; d_gene: TRBD1
CDR3aa: CASSSRGMDRLAGERGEQFF; CDR3nt: TGTGCCAGCAGTTCCAGAGGAATGGATCGACTAGCGGGAGAACGGGGTGAGCAGTTCTTC; abundance: -; j_gene: TRBJ2-1; v_gene: TRBV27; d_gene: TRBD2
CDR3aa: CASSPASGWDQPQHF; CDR3nt: TGTGCCAGCAGTCCCGCGTCAGGATGGGATCAGCCCCAGCATTTT; abundance: -; j_gene: TRBJ1-5; v_gene: TRBV28; d_gene: -
CDR3aa: CASSLRRDQPQHF; CDR3nt: TGTGCCAGCTCACTCAGGCGAGATCAGCCCCAGCATTTT; abundance: -; j_gene: TRBJ1-5; v_gene: TRBV18; d_gene: -
CDR3aa: CAWRTSGSAEQYF; CDR3nt: TGTGCCTGGCGGACTAGCGGGAGTGCCGAGCAGTACTTC; abundance: -; j_gene: TRBJ2-7; v_gene: TRBV30; d_gene: TRBD2
CDR3aa: CASSLEPGGNSPLHF; CDR3nt: TGTGCCAGCAGCTTAGAGCCGGGGGGCAATTCACCCCTCCACTTT; abundance: -; j_gene: TRBJ1-6; v_gene: TRBV11-2; d_gene: -
CDR3aa: CASSRTGSNSPLHF; CDR3nt: TGTGCCAGCAGTCGGACAGGGTCCAATTCACCCCTCCACTTT; abundance: -; j_gene: TRBJ1-6; v_gene: TRBV2; d_gene: TRBD1
CDR3aa: CASSPRPTSEKLFF; CDR3nt: TGTGCCAGCTCACCTCGGCCCACGAGTGAAAAACTGTTTTTT; abundance: -; j_gene: TRBJ1-4; v_gene: TRBV18; d_gene: -
CDR3aa: CASSLWRRSSGNTIYF; CDR3nt: TGTGCCAGTAGTCTGTGGAGGAGGAGCTCTGGAAACACCATATATTTT; abundance: -; j_gene: TRBJ1-3; v_gene: TRBV19; d_gene: -
CDR3aa: CASSPRSGSSYNEQFF; CDR3nt: TGTGCCAGCAGCCCACGTAGCGGGAGCTCCTACAATGAGCAGTTCTTC; abundance: -; j_gene: TRBJ2-1; v_gene: TRBV28; d_gene: TRBD2
CDR3aa: CSAIQGNGYTF; CDR3nt: TGCAGTGCCATACAGGGAAATGGCTACACCTTC; abundance: -; j_gene: TRBJ1-2; v_gene: TRBV20-1; d_gene: -
CDR3aa: CASSLTGGGTEAFF; CDR3nt: TGTGCCAGCAGCCTTACAGGGGGAGGTACTGAAGCTTTCTTT; abundance: -; j_gene: TRBJ1-1; v_gene: TRBV14; d_gene: TRBD1
CDR3aa: CASSLRTANTEAFF; CDR3nt: TGTGCCAGCAGCCTACGGACGGCGAACACTGAAGCTTTCTTT; abundance: -; j_gene: TRBJ1-1; v_gene: TRBV2; d_gene: -
CDR3aa: CASSLVGGFSQPQHF; CDR3nt: TGTGCCAGCAGTTTAGTAGGGGGCTTTAGTCAGCCCCAGCATTTT; abundance: -; j_gene: TRBJ1-5; v_gene: TRBV27; d_gene: TRBD1
CDR3aa: CASSPEGTANSPLHF; CDR3nt: TGTGCCAGCAGCCCGGAGGGGACAGCGAATTCACCCCTCCACTTT; abundance: -; j_gene: TRBJ1-6; v_gene: TRBV7-2; d_gene: TRBD1
CDR3aa: CASSTGSTGEKLFF; CDR3nt: TGTGCCAGCAGTACCGGATCGACGGGTGAAAAACTGTTTTTT; abundance: -; j_gene: TRBJ1-4; v_gene: TRBV6-5; d_gene: -
CDR3aa: CASRYRGQTGELFF; CDR3nt: TGTGCCAGCAGATACAGGGGGCAAACCGGGGAGCTGTTTTTT; abundance: -; j_gene: TRBJ2-2; v_gene: TRBV6-6; d_gene: TRBD1
CDR3aa: CASSYQAGSYEQYF; CDR3nt: TGTGCCAGCAGTTACCAGGCAGGGTCCTACGAGCAGTACTTC; abundance: -; j_gene: TRBJ2-7; v_gene: TRBV6-5; d_gene: -
CDR3aa: CARNTPGGNQPQHF; CDR3nt: TGTGCCAGGAATACTCCGGGAGGCAATCAGCCCCAGCATTTT; abundance: once; j_gene: TRBJ1-5; v_gene: TRBV19; d_gene: -
CDR3aa: CASSLPGDGKNIQYF; CDR3nt: TGTGCCAGCAGTCTACCGGGGGACGGCAAAAACATTCAGTACTTC; abundance: -; j_gene: TRBJ2-4; v_gene: TRBV25-1; d_gene: -
CDR3aa: CASSATGRTDTQYF; CDR3nt: TGTGCCAGCAGCGCGACAGGGAGGACAGATACGCAGTATTTT; abundance: -; j_gene: TRBJ2-3; v_gene: TRBV28; d_gene: -
CDR3aa: CASGRDSDYEQYF; CDR3nt: TGTGCCAGCGGCCGGGACAGCGACTACGAGCAGTACTTC; abundance: -; j_gene: TRBJ2-7; v_gene: TRBV28; d_gene: TRBD1
CDR3aa: CSVWDGNTEAFF; CDR3nt: TGCAGCGTCTGGGACGGGAACACTGAAGCTTTCTTT; abundance: -; j_gene: TRBJ1-1; v_gene: TRBV29-1; d_gene: -
CDR3aa: CAWSRGTAILSSGANVLTF; CDR3nt: TGTGCCTGGAGTCGTGGGACAGCGATTTTGAGCTCTGGGGCCAACGTCCTGACTTTC; abundance: -; j_gene: TRBJ2-6; v_gene: TRBV30; d_gene: TRBD1
CDR3aa: CASSIGPRQAYGYTF; CDR3nt: TGTGCCAGTAGTATCGGACCCCGGCAGGCCTATGGCTACACCTTC; abundance: few; j_gene: TRBJ1-2; v_gene: TRBV19; d_gene: -
CDR3aa: CASSSRTANTEAFF; CDR3nt: TGTGCCAGTAGTAGTAGGACAGCGAACACTGAAGCTTTCTTT; abundance: -; j_gene: TRBJ1-1; v_gene: TRBV19; d_gene: -
CDR3aa: CASSQTGNTEAFF; CDR3nt: TGTGCCAGCTCACAGACAGGGAACACTGAAGCTTTCTTT; abundance: -; j_gene: TRBJ1-1; v_gene: TRBV18; d_gene: -
CDR3aa: CASSEHTGTSAYNEQFF; CDR3nt: TGTGCCAGCAGCGAACATACCGGGACTAGCGCATACAATGAGCAGTTCTTC; abundance: -; j_gene: TRBJ2-1; v_gene: TRBV9; d_gene: TRBD2
CDR3aa: CASSLSYGSAYEQYF; CDR3nt: TGTGCCAGCAGCTTATCGTACGGGAGCGCCTACGAGCAGTACTTC; abundance: -; j_gene: TRBJ2-7; v_gene: TRBV7-9; d_gene: -
CDR3aa: CASSGGTSGNNEQFF; CDR3nt: TGTGCCAGCAGCGGCGGGACTAGCGGCAACAATGAGCAGTTCTTC; abundance: -; j_gene: TRBJ2-1; v_gene: TRBV2; d_gene: TRBD2
CDR3aa: CASSPRGKTGNTIYF; CDR3nt: TGTGCCAGCAGTCCGCGGGGGAAAACTGGAAACACCATATATTTT; abundance: -; j_gene: TRBJ1-3; v_gene: TRBV6-5; d_gene: -
CDR3aa: CASSKGASSTDTQYF; CDR3nt: TGCGCCAGCAGCAAAGGGGCGTCGAGCACAGATACGCAGTATTTT; abundance: -; j_gene: TRBJ2-3; v_gene: TRBV4-1; d_gene: -
CDR3aa: CASSQDRPSSSYNSPLHF; CDR3nt: TGTGCCAGCAGCCAAGATCGCCCTTCGAGCTCCTATAATTCACCCCTCCACTTT; abundance: -; j_gene: TRBJ1-6; v_gene: TRBV4-2; d_gene: -
CDR3aa: CASSSPLSGNTIYF; CDR3nt: TGTGCCAGCAGTTCGCCTCTCTCTGGAAACACCATATATTTT; abundance: -; j_gene: TRBJ1-3; v_gene: TRBV28; d_gene: -
CDR3aa: CASRNRGTRGYGYTF; CDR3nt: TGTGCCAGCAGAAATCGCGGGACCCGGGGCTATGGCTACACCTTC; abundance: -; j_gene: TRBJ1-2; v_gene: TRBV28; d_gene: -
CDR3aa: CASSPGDTSASGNTIYF; CDR3nt: TGTGCCAGCAGTCCTGGGGACACATCGGCCTCTGGAAACACCATATATTTT; abundance: -; j_gene: TRBJ1-3; v_gene: TRBV28; d_gene: -
CDR3aa: CASRSDSYSNQPQHF; CDR3nt: TGTGCCAGCAGGAGCGACAGTTATAGCAATCAGCCCCAGCATTTT; abundance: -; j_gene: TRBJ1-5; v_gene: TRBV6-6; d_gene: -
CDR3aa: CATSGQGNTEAFF; CDR3nt: TGTGCCACGAGCGGACAGGGGAACACTGAAGCTTTCTTT; abundance: -; j_gene: TRBJ1-1; v_gene: TRBV19; d_gene: TRBD1
CDR3aa: CASSKAYRRNEQFF; CDR3nt: TGTGCCAGCAGCAAGGCTTACAGGAGAAATGAGCAGTTCTTC; abundance: -; j_gene: TRBJ2-1; v_gene: TRBV3-1/TRBV3-2; d_gene: -
CDR3aa: CASIIGQGGYGYTF; CDR3nt: TGTGCCAGCATTATCGGACAGGGAGGTTATGGCTACACCTTC; abundance: -; j_gene: TRBJ1-2; v_gene: TRBV6-6; d_gene: TRBD1